The next 29 T cell receptor beta chains were all read from a single sample in a study of shared clonotypes between healthy human individuals. Data came from immunoSEQ multiplex PCR; TCRdb stores just in-frame clones and leaves some out. The table lists 2 million to 2.5 million clones, around 95% of them singletons, with roughly 0.13% in the top ten. Sequencing was carried out using naive CD4+ T cells sorted from blood. Subset in this sample: CD45RA+ positively selected. The source is a man aged 18 to 30 in good health.

The chain joins TRBV4-1 to TRBJ2-4, with TRBD2 matching over 9 bases. Germline V CDR1 and CDR2: MGHRA, YSYEKL. CDR3 size: 18 residues. V gave up 4 bases and J gave up 2 bases; unmatched junction bases: 12. CDR3 in DNA: TGCGCCAGCAGCCTAGGGAGGCAGCGGGGGGATACCAAAAACATTCAGTACTTC. Residues: CASSLGRQRGDTKNIQYF.

This chain connects TRBV19 to TRBJ1-2; 9 nucleotides align to TRBD1. After removal of 5 bases from V and 5 bases from J, the junction contained 15 bases not matched to a gene. Per the germline V gene, CDR1 is LNHDA and CDR2 is SQIVND (reference sequence). The CDR3 loop spans 17 amino acids. The DNA of the CDR3 is TGTGCCAGTAGTCACCGGGACAGGGCCCAATTTGTGTATGGCTACACCTTC. It translates to CASSHRDRAQFVYGYTF.

The rearrangement joins TRBV10-3 to TRBJ1-3; unclear D gene. CDR1 is ENHRY, CDR2 SYGVKD, per germline. The CDR3 contains 14 residues. V dropped 0 bases and J dropped 7 bases, with 10 bases sitting between them. The CDR3, as DNA: TGTGCCATCAGTGAGTCGAGGGAGTGGAACACCATATATTTT. It yields the protein CAISESREWNTIYF.

This chain links TRBV18 with TRBJ2-1, with 10 nucleotides matching TRBD2. Germline assignment: CDR1 KGHSH and CDR2 LQKENI. J was trimmed by 8 bases and V by 1 base; bases with no gene match: 14. The CDR3 runs 18 residues. The CDR3 DNA reads as TGTGCCAGCTCACCACGAATCTTAACTAGCGGGATTTCCCATGAGCAGTTCTTC. Residues: CASSPRILTSGISHEQFF.

The chain links TRBV2 to TRBJ1-2, with unresolved D. The CDR3 runs 16 residues. V was pared by 2 bases and J by 8 bases, with 21 bases between. The germline V gene encodes CDR1 SNHLY and CDR2 FYNNEI. The CDR3 DNA follows: TGTGCCAGCAGTGAACGTGCAGCGGCCCATCGCGGAGGCTACACCTTC. Translation: CASSERAAAHRGGYTF.

The sample holds a few counts of this clone. V and J are TRBV9 and TRBJ1-2; no clear D gene. The germline V gene encodes CDR1 SGDLS and CDR2 YYNGEE. The CDR3 has 13 amino acids. V shed 1 base and J shed 8 bases, with 12 bases lying between them. CDR3 nucleotides: TGTGCCAGCAGCGTATTTGAGGGATCCGGCTACACCTTC. Translating it yields CASSVFEGSGYTF.

This chain uses TRBV5-1 with TRBJ1-2; tentatively, D is TRBD1 (6 bases). V was cut by 0 bases and J by 4 bases, with 13 bases left in between. CDR1 and CDR2 from the germline V gene are SGHRS and YFSETQ. The CDR3 totals 15 residues. This CDR3 is CASSLDGGAFYGYTF. The CDR3 bases are TGCGCCAGCAGCTTGGATGGGGGCGCCTTCTATGGCTACACCTTC. Variable domain in full (rest from reference TRBV5-1 and TRBJ1-2): KAGVTQTPRYLIKTRGQQVTLSCSPISGHRSVSWYQQTPGQGLQFLFEYFSETQRNKGNFPGRFSGRQFSNSRSEMNVSTLELGDSALYLCASSLDGGAFYGYTFGSGTRLTVV.

The chain is built from TRBV11-2 and TRBJ1-6; D not resolved. CDR3 length: 13 amino acids. Germline CDR1 reads SGHAT; CDR2 reads FQNNGV. The V end lost 5 bases, the J end lost 6 bases, and 8 bases lay between the germline ends. The CDR3 DNA reads TGTGCCAGCAGCCTGAGGGTTAATTCACCCCTCCACTTT. This codes for CASSLRVNSPLHF.

This chain uses TRBV6-1 with TRBJ2-1; D not resolved. There are 11 residues in the CDR3. Looked up from germline, CDR1 is MNHNS and CDR2 is SASEGT. The V gene lost 3 bases and the J gene lost 9 bases, with 6 bases spanning the gap. The CDR3 nucleotides read TGTGCCAGCAGTGACGTGGGTGAGCAGTTCTTC. Protein sequence: CASSDVGEQFF.

This clone was observed a single time. The chain uses TRBV7-2 and TRBJ2-3, with D unresolved. This CDR3 region has 16 residues. The V gene's germline CDR1 is SGHTA and CDR2 FQGNSA. V was pared by 3 bases and J by 0 bases, with 13 bases between. CDR3 nucleotides: TGTGCCAGCAGCTTCGGACCCCGGCCAAGCACAGATACGCAGTATTTT. Its protein is CASSFGPRPSTDTQYF.

This sequence joins TRBV5-4 and TRBJ2-7, with no clear D. Germline V lookup: CDR1 SGHNT, CDR2 YYREEE (reference sequence). V gave up 2 bases and J gave up 6 bases, with 9 bases separating them. This CDR3 comprises 12 residues. The CDR3 DNA reads as TGTGCCAGCAGCTTAGCCGGTAGCGAGCAGTACTTC. This sequence encodes CASSLAGSEQYF. The full variable domain, completed using reference TRBV5-4 and TRBJ2-7, is ETGVTQSPTHLIKTRGQQVTLRCSSQSGHNTVSWYQQALGQGPQFIFQYYREEENGRGNFPPRFSGLQFPNYSSELNVNALELDDSALYLCASSLAGSEQYFGPGTRLTVT.

The chain uses TRBV9 and TRBJ1-1, with 9 bases fitting TRBD1. This CDR3 has 15 residues. J lost 8 bases, V lost 0 bases, and 8 bases had no gene match. The V gene's germline CDR1 is SGDLS and CDR2 YYNGEE. The CDR3 loop is CASSVDPGQGNEAFF. The CDR3 bases are TGTGCCAGCAGCGTAGACCCTGGACAGGGGAACGAAGCTTTCTTT.

CDR3 sequence: CASSLGFSGANVLTF. The CDR3, as DNA: TGTGCCAGCAGCTTGGGGTTCTCTGGGGCCAACGTCCTGACTTTC. This rearrangement joins TRBV7-2 to TRBJ2-6, with unresolved D. Germline V gives CDR1 SGHTA, CDR2 FQGNSA. This CDR3 has 15 amino acids. Trimming took 3 bases from V and 0 from J, leaving 6 bases between them.

This chain joins TRBV5-1 and TRBJ2-2; perhaps TRBD1 as D (6 bases). CDR3 size: 17 residues. Trimming took 1 base from V and 0 from J, leaving 13 bases between them. Germline CDR1 is SGHRS and CDR2 is YFSETQ. The CDR3 protein is CASSLTGQSANTGELFF. DNA for the CDR3: TGCGCCAGCAGCTTGACCGGACAGTCCGCGAACACCGGGGAGCTGTTTTTT. The full variable domain, completed using reference TRBV5-1 and TRBJ2-2, is KAGVTQTPRYLIKTRGQQVTLSCSPISGHRSVSWYQQTPGQGLQFLFEYFSETQRNKGNFPGRFSGRQFSNSRSEMNVSTLELGDSALYLCASSLTGQSANTGELFFGEGSRLTVL.

This clone was seen a single time. The chain joins TRBV5-4 to TRBJ2-3; weak D call: TRBD2 (5 bases). The CDR3 contains 13 residues. Trimming removed 6 bases at V and 0 bases at J, with 8 bases between. CDR1 and CDR2 from the germline V gene are SGHNT and YYREEE (reference sequence). CDR3 residues: CASTLASTDTQYF. CDR3 bases: TGTGCCAGCACCCTAGCCAGCACAGATACGCAGTATTTT.

J is TRBJ1-5 and V is TRBV19, with D unresolved. V lost 7 bases, J lost 2 bases, and 15 bases lay in between. This CDR3 has 15 residues. The V gene's germline CDR1 is LNHDA and CDR2 SQIVND (reference sequence). The CDR3 sequence is CASMVGLGGNQPQHF. CDR3 sequence (DNA): TGTGCCAGTATGGTCGGTCTTGGGGGCAATCAGCCCCAGCATTTT. Full variable domain (outside the CDR3, taken from reference TRBV19 and TRBJ1-5): DGGITQSPKYLFRKEGQNVTLSCEQNLNHDAMYWYRQDPGQGLRLIYYSQIVNDFQKGDIAEGYSVSREKKESFPLTVTSAQKNPTAFYLCASMVGLGGNQPQHFGDGTRLSIL.

The chain carries TRBV29-1 and TRBJ2-3; no definite D call. Trimming shortened V by 6 bases and J by 2 bases, and 6 bases separated the two germline ends. The CDR3 consists of 11 residues. Per the germline V gene, CDR1 is SQVTM and CDR2 is ANQGSEA. CDR3 nucleotide sequence: TGCAGCGTGAGGCACACAGATACGCAGTATTTT. Its protein product is CSVRHTDTQYF.

The chain combines TRBV6-1 with TRBJ2-5; 8 nucleotides align to TRBD2. The CDR3 consists of 14 residues. Looked up from germline, CDR1 is MNHNS and CDR2 is SASEGT. V gave up 7 bases and J gave up 5 bases; unmatched junction bases: 9. The CDR3 is CASNTRGLEETQYF. In DNA, the CDR3 is TGTGCCAGCAACACCAGGGGACTAGAGGAGACCCAGTACTTC.

The J gene is TRBJ2-3, the V gene TRBV4-1, with 11 bases identical to TRBD2. This CDR3 comprises 16 residues. Germline trimming cut 4 bases from V and 1 base from J; bases unmatched to any gene: 4. The germline CDR1 and CDR2 sequences are MGHRA and YSYEKL. CDR3 bases: TGCGCCAGCAGCCGGTGGACTAGCGGGCGCACAGATACGCAGTATTTT. Translated: CASSRWTSGRTDTQYF.

This chain joins TRBV11-2 and TRBJ2-3, with no clear D. Trimming cost V 0 bases and J 2 bases, with 12 bases left between them. The CDR3 length is 16 residues. The germline gives CDR1 SGHAT, CDR2 FQNNGV. CDR3 amino acids: CASSLDRVTPTDTQYF. The CDR3 DNA sequence: TGTGCCAGCAGCTTAGATCGGGTGACCCCCACAGATACGCAGTATTTT.

The V gene is TRBV19, the J gene TRBJ2-5; 7 nucleotides line up with TRBD2. CDR3 size: 15 residues. CDR1 is LNHDA and CDR2 is SQIVND in the germline V gene (reference sequence). Trimming cost V 10 bases and J 5 bases; bases outside gene matches: 16. Here the CDR3 reads CATKGIGGGQETQYF. As DNA, the CDR3 is TGTGCCACTAAAGGTATCGGGGGAGGGCAGGAGACCCAGTACTTC.

About this clone itself: At one boundary the junction diverges from the germline segment, which might be a read error. The chain uses TRBV4-1 and TRBJ2-3; 10 positions match TRBD2. The CDR3 is made up of 18 amino acids. Germline V lookup: CDR1 MGHRA, CDR2 YSYEKL. The CDR3 loop is CASSQDPRGSGGLWTQYF. DNA of the CDR3: TGCGCCAGCAGTCAAGATCCCCGAGGTAGCGGGGGGTTATGGACGCAGTATTTT.

The chain recombines TRBV5-4 with TRBJ1-1; no definite D call. The CDR3 is 14 amino acids. The germline gives CDR1 SGHNT, CDR2 YYREEE (reference sequence). V was clipped by 4 bases and J by 0 bases, with 10 bases between them. The CDR3 region has the DNA TGTGCCAGCAGCCTGGGGTGGGTGAACACTGAAGCTTTCTTT. Its translation: CASSLGWVNTEAFF.

There are a few counts of this clone. The chain joins TRBV10-3 to TRBJ1-2, with unresolved D. The CDR3 length is 12 residues. Trimming took off 4 bases at V and 8 bases at J, with 11 bases between the two ends. CDR1 is ENHRY and CDR2 is SYGVKD in the germline V gene. In DNA form, the CDR3 reads TGTGCCATCAGTGTGGAAAAGAAGGGCTACACCTTC. It specifies CAISVEKKGYTF.

This CDR3 reads CASSEGTGTGSHEQYF. The CDR3 nucleotides read TGTGCCAGCAGTGAAGGGACCGGGACAGGTAGCCACGAGCAGTACTTC. The chain joins TRBV6-1 to TRBJ2-7, with 8 nucleotides matching TRBD1. From germline, CDR1 is MNHNS and CDR2 SASEGT. This CDR3 comprises 16 residues. J gave up 5 bases and V 1 base, and 10 bases lay outside the gene matches.

The J gene is TRBJ2-1, the V gene TRBV29-1; the D is unclear. The CDR3 has 14 residues. V was cut by 3 bases and J by 12 bases, with 21 bases left in between. Germline V gene data show CDR1 as SQVTM and CDR2 as ANQGSEA. CDR3 in DNA: TGCAGCGTTGACCCGTCCCTAACCAACTCATTGCAGTTCTTC. Amino acid sequence: CSVDPSLTNSLQFF.

A single count supports this clone. This sequence joins TRBV6-5 and TRBJ2-3; 10 nucleotides agree with TRBD1. The V segment lost 6 bases and the J segment 2 bases; nucleotides outside the gene matches: 5. In germline, CDR1 is MNHEY, CDR2 SVGAGI. The CDR3 extends over 15 amino acids. CDR3 loop: CASSTTGGNTDTQYF. In DNA form, the CDR3 reads TGTGCCAGCAGCACGACAGGGGGCAACACAGATACGCAGTATTTT.

The DNA of the CDR3 is TGTGCCAGCAGCTTACTAGGCGGAGCTGAAGCTTTCTTT. This sequence encodes CASSLLGGAEAFF. This chain links TRBV7-3 with TRBJ1-1; D unresolved. Deletions cut 2 bases from V and 6 bases from J, with 10 bases between. The CDR3 is 13 amino acids. Germline assignment: CDR1 SGHTA and CDR2 FQGTGA.

The chain recombines TRBV21-1 with TRBJ1-5. TRBV21-1 corresponds to a pseudogene. The CDR3 is 14 residues long. CDR3: CASNWTAGNQPQHF. CDR3 DNA sequence: TGTGCCAGCAATTGGACCGCGGGCAATCAGCCCCAGCATTTT.